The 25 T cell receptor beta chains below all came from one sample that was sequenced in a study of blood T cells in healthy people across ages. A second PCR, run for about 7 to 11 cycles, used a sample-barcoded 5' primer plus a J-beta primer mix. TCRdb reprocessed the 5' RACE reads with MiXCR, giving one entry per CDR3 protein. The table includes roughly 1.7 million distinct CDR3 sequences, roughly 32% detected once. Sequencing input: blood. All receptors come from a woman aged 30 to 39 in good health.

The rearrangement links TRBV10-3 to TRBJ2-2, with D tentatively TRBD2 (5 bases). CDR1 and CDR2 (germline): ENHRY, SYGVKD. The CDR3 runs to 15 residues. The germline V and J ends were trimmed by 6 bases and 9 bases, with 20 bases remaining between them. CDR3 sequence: CAISRNSEEHRELFF. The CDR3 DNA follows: TGTGCCATCAGCCGCAATAGCGAAGAACACCGGGAGCTGTTTTTT.

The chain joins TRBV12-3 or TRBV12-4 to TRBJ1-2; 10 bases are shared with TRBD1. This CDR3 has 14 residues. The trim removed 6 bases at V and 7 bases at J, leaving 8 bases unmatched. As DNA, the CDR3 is TGTGCCAGCAGGGAGACAGGGGGCAGCGGTGGCTACACCTTC. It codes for CASRETGGSGGYTF.

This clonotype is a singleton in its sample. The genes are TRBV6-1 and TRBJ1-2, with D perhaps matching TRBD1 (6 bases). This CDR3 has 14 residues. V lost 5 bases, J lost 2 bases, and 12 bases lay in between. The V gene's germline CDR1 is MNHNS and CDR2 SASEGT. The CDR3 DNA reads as TGTGCCAGCAGTCAGCGGGGGGCAAACTATGGCTACACCTTC. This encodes CASSQRGANYGYTF.

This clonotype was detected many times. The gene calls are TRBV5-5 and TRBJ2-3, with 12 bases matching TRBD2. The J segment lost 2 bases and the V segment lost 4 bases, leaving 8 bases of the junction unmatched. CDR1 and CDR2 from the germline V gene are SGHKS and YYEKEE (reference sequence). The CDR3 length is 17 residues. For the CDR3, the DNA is TGTGCCAGCAGCCGAGGACTAGCGGGGCAGCTCACAGATACGCAGTATTTT. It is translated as CASSRGLAGQLTDTQYF.

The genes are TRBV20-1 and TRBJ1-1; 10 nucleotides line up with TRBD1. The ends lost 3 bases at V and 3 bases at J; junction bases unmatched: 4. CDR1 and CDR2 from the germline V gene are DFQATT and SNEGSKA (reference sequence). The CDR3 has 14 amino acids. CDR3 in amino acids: CSASRDRGYTEAFF. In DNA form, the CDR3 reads TGCAGTGCTAGCCGGGACAGGGGATACACTGAAGCTTTCTTT.

Here the CDR3 DNA reads TGTGCCAGCAACCGACGGGGAGGGAATCAGCCCCAGCATTTT. Its protein is CASNRRGGNQPQHF. This chain connects TRBV2 to TRBJ1-5; no clear D. The CDR3 consists of 14 residues. V gave up 7 bases and J gave up 4 bases, with 14 bases separating them. Germline V gives CDR1 SNHLY, CDR2 FYNNEI.

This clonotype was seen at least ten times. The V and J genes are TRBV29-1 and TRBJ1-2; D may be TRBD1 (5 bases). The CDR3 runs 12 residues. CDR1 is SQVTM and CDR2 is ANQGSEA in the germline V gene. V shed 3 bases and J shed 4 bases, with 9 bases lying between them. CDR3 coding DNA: TGCAGCGTTGAGGTGGGGCCCTATGGCTACACCTTC. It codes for CSVEVGPYGYTF.

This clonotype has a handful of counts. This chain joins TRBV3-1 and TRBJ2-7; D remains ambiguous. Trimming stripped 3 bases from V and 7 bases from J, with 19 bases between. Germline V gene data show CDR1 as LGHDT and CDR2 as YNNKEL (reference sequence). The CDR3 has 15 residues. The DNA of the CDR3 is TGTGCCAGCAGCCATACTGGGCCAGGCTTCGGGGAGCAGTACTTC. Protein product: CASSHTGPGFGEQYF.

The CDR3 DNA reads TGTGCCAGTACCGGGGCCGGATCCTACGAGCAGTACTTC. It specifies CASTGAGSYEQYF. V is TRBV19 and J is TRBJ2-7, with D possibly being TRBD1 or TRBD2 (5 bases each). Germline CDR1 reads LNHDA; CDR2 reads SQIVND (reference sequence). Trimming took 7 bases from V and 1 from J, leaving 11 bases between them. The CDR3 is 13 amino acids.

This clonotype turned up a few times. The CDR3: CATGGSGSRTDTQYF. The CDR3 DNA is TGTGCCACCGGGGGTAGCGGGAGTCGTACAGATACGCAGTATTTT. The gene calls are TRBV24-1 and TRBJ2-3; 9 bases line up with TRBD2. The CDR3 has 15 residues. The germline CDR1 and CDR2 sequences are KGHDR and SFDVKD. Unmatched junction bases numbered 9, after V lost 9 bases and J lost 3 bases.

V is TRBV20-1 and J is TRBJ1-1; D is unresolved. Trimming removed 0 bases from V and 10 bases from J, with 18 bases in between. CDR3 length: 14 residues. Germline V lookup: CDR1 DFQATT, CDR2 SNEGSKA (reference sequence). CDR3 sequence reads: CSARDYGRPEGAFF. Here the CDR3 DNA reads TGCAGTGCTAGAGATTATGGCAGGCCCGAGGGAGCTTTCTTT.

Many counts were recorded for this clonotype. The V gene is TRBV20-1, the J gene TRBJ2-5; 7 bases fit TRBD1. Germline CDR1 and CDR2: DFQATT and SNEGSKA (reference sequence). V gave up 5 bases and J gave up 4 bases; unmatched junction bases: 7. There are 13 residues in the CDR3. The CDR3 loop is CSAGETGLETQYF. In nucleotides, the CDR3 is TGCAGTGCTGGGGAGACAGGGTTAGAGACCCAGTACTTC.

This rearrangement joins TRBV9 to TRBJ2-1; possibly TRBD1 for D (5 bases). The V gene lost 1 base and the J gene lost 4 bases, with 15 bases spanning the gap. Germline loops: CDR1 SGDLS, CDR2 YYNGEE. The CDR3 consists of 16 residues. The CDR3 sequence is CASSVSSQARYNEQFF. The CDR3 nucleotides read TGTGCCAGCAGCGTATCCTCACAGGCGAGGTACAATGAGCAGTTCTTC.

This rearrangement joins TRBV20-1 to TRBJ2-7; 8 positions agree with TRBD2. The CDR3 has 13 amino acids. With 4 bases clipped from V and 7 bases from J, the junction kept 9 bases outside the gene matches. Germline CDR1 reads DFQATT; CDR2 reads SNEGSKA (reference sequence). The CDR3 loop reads CSAMSSGSGEQYF. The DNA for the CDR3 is TGCAGTGCTATGTCGAGCGGGAGTGGAGAGCAGTACTTC.

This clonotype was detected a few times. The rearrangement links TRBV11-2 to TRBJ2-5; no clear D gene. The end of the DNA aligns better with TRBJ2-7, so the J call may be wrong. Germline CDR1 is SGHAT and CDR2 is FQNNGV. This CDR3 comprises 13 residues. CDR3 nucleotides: TGTGCCAGCAGCACAAGGCAGTTCTCCGAGCAGTACTTC. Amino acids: CASSTRQFSEQYF.

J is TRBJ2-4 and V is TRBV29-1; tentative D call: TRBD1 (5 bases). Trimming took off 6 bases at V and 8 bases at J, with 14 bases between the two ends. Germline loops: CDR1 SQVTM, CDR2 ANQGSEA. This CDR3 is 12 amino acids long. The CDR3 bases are TGCAGCGTCTTGGGCAGGGCGGACATTCAGTACTTC. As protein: CSVLGRADIQYF.

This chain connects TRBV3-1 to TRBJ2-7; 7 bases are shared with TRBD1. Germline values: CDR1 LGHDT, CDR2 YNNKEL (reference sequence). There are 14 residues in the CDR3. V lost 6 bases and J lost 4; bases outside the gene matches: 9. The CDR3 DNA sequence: TGTGCCAGCAGTACCAGGACAGGATGGTACGAGCAGTACTTC. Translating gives CASSTRTGWYEQYF.

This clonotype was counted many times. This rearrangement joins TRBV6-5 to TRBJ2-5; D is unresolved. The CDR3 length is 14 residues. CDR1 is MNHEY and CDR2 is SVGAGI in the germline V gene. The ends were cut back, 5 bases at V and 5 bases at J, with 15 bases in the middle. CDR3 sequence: CASSPNTASETQYF. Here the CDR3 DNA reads TGTGCCAGCAGTCCCAATACAGCGTCGGAGACCCAGTACTTC.

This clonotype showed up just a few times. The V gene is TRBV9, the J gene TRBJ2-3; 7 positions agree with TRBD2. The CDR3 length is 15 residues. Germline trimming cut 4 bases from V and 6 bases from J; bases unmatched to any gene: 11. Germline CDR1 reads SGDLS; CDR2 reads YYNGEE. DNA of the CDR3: TGTGCCAGCAGCCCCGAGGTGCGGGAGAGGGATACGCAGTATTTT. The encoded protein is CASSPEVRERDTQYF.

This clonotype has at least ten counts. The CDR3, as DNA: TGTGCCAGCAGCTCCACAGGGGAGTATGGCTACACCTTC. Translating gives CASSSTGEYGYTF. This rearrangement joins TRBV7-2 to TRBJ1-2, with 7 bases lining up with TRBD1. Trimming at V came to 4 bases and at J to 5 bases, leaving 4 bases not matched to a gene. Looked up from germline, CDR1 is SGHTA and CDR2 is FQGNSA. The CDR3 is 13 amino acids.

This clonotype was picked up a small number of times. The CDR3 nucleotides are TGCAGTGCGGGGCTGGGGGGGACTGAAGCTTTCTTT. This encodes CSAGLGGTEAFF. The rearrangement uses TRBV20-1 and TRBJ1-1, with D perhaps TRBD1 (5 bases). V gave up 6 bases and J gave up 5 bases, with 13 bases separating them. This CDR3 contains 12 residues. Germline loops: CDR1 DFQATT, CDR2 SNEGSKA (reference sequence).

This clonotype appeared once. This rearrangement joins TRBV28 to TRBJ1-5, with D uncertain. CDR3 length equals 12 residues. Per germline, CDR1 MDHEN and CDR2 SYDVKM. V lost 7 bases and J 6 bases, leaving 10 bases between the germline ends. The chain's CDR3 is CASTPLGQPQHF. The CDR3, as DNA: TGTGCCAGCACTCCCCTAGGTCAGCCCCAGCATTTT.

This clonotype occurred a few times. As DNA, the CDR3 is TGTGCCAGCGGGAGCGGGACCTCATTTGGAGCCAACGTCCTGACTTTC. As protein: CASGSGTSFGANVLTF. The chain joins TRBV27 to TRBJ2-6; 7 bases line up with TRBD2. V was pared by 8 bases and J by 7 bases, with 14 bases of the junction left unmatched. CDR1 and CDR2 (germline): MNHEY, SMNVEV (reference sequence). There are 16 residues in the CDR3.

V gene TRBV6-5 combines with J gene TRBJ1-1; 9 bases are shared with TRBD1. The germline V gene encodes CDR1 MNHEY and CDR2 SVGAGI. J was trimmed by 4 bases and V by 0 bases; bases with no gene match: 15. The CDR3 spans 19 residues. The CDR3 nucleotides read TGTGCCAGCAGTTACTCAAGGCCGGGACAGGGAAACAGGTTCACTGAAGCTTTCTTT. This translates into CASSYSRPGQGNRFTEAFF.

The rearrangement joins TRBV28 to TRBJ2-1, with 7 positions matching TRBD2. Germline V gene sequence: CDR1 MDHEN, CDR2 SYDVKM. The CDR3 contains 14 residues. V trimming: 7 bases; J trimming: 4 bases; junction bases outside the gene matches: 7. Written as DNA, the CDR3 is TGTGCCAGCACTTTGGAGGGAGGGTACAATGAGCAGTTCTTC. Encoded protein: CASTLEGGYNEQFF.